This TCR beta chain was captured by sequencing in a study of blood T cell repertoires in COVID-19 (dated by TCRdb to between 2020 and 2021). With regard to the full study: Samples covering the acute and convalescent phases of COVID-19 were provided by collaborators in the United States, Italy and Spain. The material from the prospective study consisted of cDNA or gDNA derived from T cells, B-cell-depleted T cells, or PBMCs. Deeply sampled blood TCRbeta repertoires from subjects exposed to, actively infected with, or recovered from COVID-19 were included in the dataset. The repertoires were released in a freely available public database intended as a resource for research on the immune response to SARS-CoV-2. The samples were drawn from the first 160 participants of the ongoing ImmuneRACE study and from 950 to 1,500 subjects provided by 6 global collaborators. Sample metadata almost always included a de-identified subject ID, COVID-19 status, age in years and sex. Where available, HLA class I and class II types were taken from metadata supplied by the sample provider and were not determined by assay-based typing. Broader findings and caveats from the paper: The quantity of clinical and demographic metadata differed by source and by participant and was supplied without curation.

The immunoSEQ Assay, a bias-controlled multiplex PCR, was used to amplify TCRbeta CDR3 regions from genomic DNA. The paper's processing steps were these. Within the assay, amplification of reference gene primers was used to estimate how many nucleated cells each sample contained. To quantify the absolute abundance of each unique TCRbeta CDR3 rearrangement, sequence reads were collapsed and filtered. Productive Simpson clonality was computed per sample as the square root of Simpson's diversity index over productive rearrangements. Here the immuneACCESS table is served through TCRdb, limited to in-frame sequences with V and J called. Missing clones are a known gap in these copies; in checked studies unresolved V genes cover under half, and the rest lacks a known reason. V, J and clone size reflect that table, while D and trimming were determined from the DNA. Recorded for this sample are roughly 150,000 clones; more than 75% of them occurred a single time. Of the sample, roughly 5.3% is held by the ten largest clones.

About this clone itself: There is no known antigen for this receptor. No qualities accompany the bases; no much larger clone lies one base away.

The collaborating institutions used their own protocols to collect whole blood in K2EDTA tubes. For TCRbeta analysis, collaborators shipped samples as frozen whole blood, isolated PBMCs, or DNA extracted from either of those sample types. The cysteine opens and the phenylalanine closes a CDR3 of 14 amino acids. Here the CDR3 DNA is all that survives: 42 bases in frame from base 1. Trimming costs V 6 bases and J 5 bases, and their ends lie 13 bases apart. CDR1 and CDR2, per the germline V gene (reference sequence), are LNHNV and YYDKDF. Recombination joined TRBV15 with TRBJ1-4; the D region possibly corresponds to TRBD1 (5 bases align). The clonotype was recovered from a woman aged 45 to 65 with acute or convalescent COVID-19. Specimen: peripheral blood. The CDR3 region: CATRGGSTNEKLFF. The DNA sequence is as follows: TGTGCCACCAGGGGGGGGAGTACAAATGAAAAACTGTTTTTT.